The clone carrying this TCR beta chain was found many times. The CDR3 covers 13 residues. V lost 7 bases to trimming and J lost 6 bases, with 15 bases between them. Per the germline V gene, CDR1 is SGHVS and CDR2 is FQNEAQ. The data belong to a study of T cells in Graves' hyperthyroidism and ophthalmopathy. The diagnostic basis comprised clinical symptoms, serum thyroxine and TRAb, thyroid ultrasound and orbital computed tomography. Researchers amplified the TCR beta CDR3 regions from RNA transcripts. A set of HTBI primers served as the primers for a first-round RT-PCR of the TCR CDR3. Each CDR3 protein gets one entry after TCRdb re-called the multiplex PCR reads with MiXCR. The sample lists 500,000 to 600,000 distinct CDR3 sequences, just over 45% seen once, with under 20% in the top ten.

The chain joins TRBV7-8 to TRBJ1-2; tentatively, D is TRBD1 (5 bases). The sequenced sample consisted of peripheral blood or thyroid tissue (not recorded which). This sequence was found in an adult woman with Graves' disease, either hyperthyroidism or ophthalmopathy (not recorded which). The CDR3 sequence: CASTQRGGNGYTF. DNA of the CDR3: TGTGCCAGCACTCAGAGGGGTGGGAATGGCTACACCTTC.